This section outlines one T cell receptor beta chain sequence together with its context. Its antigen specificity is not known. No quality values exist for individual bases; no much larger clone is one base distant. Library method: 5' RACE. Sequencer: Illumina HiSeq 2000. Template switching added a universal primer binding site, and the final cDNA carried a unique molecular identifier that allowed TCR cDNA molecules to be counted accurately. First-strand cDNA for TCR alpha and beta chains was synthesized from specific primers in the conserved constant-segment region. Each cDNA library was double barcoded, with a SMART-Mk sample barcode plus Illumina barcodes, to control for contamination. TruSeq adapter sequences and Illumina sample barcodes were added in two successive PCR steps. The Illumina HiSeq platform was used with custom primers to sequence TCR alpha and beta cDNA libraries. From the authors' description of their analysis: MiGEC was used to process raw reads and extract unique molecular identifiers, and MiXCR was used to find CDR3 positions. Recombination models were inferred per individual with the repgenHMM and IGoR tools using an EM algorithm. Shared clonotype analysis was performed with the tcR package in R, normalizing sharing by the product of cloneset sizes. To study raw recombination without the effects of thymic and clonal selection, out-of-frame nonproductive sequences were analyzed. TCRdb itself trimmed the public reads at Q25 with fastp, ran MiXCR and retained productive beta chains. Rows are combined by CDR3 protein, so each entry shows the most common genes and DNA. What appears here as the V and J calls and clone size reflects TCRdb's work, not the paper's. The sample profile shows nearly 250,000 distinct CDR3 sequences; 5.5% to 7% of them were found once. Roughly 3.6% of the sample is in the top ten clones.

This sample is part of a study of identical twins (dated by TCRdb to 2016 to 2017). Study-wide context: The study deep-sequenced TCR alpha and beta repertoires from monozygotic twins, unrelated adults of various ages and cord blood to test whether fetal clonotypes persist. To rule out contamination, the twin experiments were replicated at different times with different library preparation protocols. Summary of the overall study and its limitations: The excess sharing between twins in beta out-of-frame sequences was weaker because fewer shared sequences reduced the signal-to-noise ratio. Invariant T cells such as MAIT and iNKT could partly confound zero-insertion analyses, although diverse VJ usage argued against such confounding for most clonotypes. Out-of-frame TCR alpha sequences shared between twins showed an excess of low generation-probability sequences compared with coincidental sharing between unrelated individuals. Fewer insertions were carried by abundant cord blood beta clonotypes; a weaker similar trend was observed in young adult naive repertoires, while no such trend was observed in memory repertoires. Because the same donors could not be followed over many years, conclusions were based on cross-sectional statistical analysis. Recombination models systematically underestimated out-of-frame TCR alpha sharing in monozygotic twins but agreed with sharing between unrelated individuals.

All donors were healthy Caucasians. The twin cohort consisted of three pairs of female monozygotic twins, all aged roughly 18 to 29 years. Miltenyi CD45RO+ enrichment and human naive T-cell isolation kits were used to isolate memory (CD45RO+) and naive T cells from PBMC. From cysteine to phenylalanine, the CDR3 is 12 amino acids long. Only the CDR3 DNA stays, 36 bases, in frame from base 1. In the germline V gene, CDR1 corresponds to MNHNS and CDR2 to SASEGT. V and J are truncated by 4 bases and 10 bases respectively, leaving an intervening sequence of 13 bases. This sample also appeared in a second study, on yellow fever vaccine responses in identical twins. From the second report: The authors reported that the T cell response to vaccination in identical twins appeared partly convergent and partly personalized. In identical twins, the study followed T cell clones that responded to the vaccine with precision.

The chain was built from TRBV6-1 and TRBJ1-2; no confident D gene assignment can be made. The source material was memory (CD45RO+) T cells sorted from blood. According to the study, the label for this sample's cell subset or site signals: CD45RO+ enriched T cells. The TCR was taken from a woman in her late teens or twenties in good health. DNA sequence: TGTGCCAGCAGTGCCCGGACTGTAGCCTACACCTTC. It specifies CASSARTVAYTF.